These 18 T cell receptor beta chains were all obtained from the same sample, sequenced in a study of long-term antiretroviral therapy in people with HIV. Researchers report immunoSEQ v3.0 was run at survey level. Assay used: immunoSEQ multiplex PCR; TCRdb lists only in-frame clones, some missing. The sample includes some 27,000 clones, 93% of them seen just once. This material consisted of unsorted PBMCs, taken around 6.5 years after starting antiretroviral therapy. These receptors came from a woman in her forties with HIV.

The CDR3 sequence is CASSYRQVRSEAFF. CDR3 nucleotides: TGTGCCAGCAGTTACCGACAGGTTAGGTCTGAAGCTTTCTTT. V is TRBV6-5 and J is TRBJ1-1; D is perhaps TRBD1 (6 bases). The CDR3 consists of 14 residues. Per the germline V gene, CDR1 is MNHEY and CDR2 is SVGAGI. Trimming shortened V by 2 bases and J by 6 bases, and 13 bases separated the two germline ends.

This clone has only one observation. The rearrangement uses TRBV30 and TRBJ1-5; tentative D call: TRBD1 (5 bases). The CDR3 consists of 14 residues. The V end lost 1 base, the J end lost 6 bases, and 13 bases lay between the germline ends. Germline CDR1 GTSNPN, CDR2 SVGIG (reference sequence). As DNA, the CDR3 is TGTGCCTGGAGTGGGGGCAGGGAACGTCAGCCCCAGCATTTT. Its translation is CAWSGGRERQPQHF.

CDR3 nucleotides: TGTGCCAGCAGCTTAACCCGGGTTGGCGAGCAGTACTTC. Its translation is CASSLTRVGEQYF. This chain uses TRBV11-3 with TRBJ2-7; no firm D call. The CDR3 is made up of 13 amino acids. CDR1 and CDR2 (germline): SGHNT, YENEEA. Trimming pared 2 bases from V and 6 bases from J, leaving 11 bases between. Supplemented by reference TRBV11-3 and TRBJ2-7, the full variable domain reads EAGVVQSPRYKIIEKKQPVAFWCNPISGHNTLYWYLQNLGQGPELLIRYENEEAVDDSQLPKDRFSAERLKGVDSTLKIQPAELGDSAVYLCASSLTRVGEQYFGPGTRLTVT.

The V call is TRBV6-5, the J call TRBJ2-1, with 7 bases that match TRBD1. V was clipped by 4 bases and J by 3 bases; unmatched bases: 6. The CDR3 runs to 15 residues. Germline CDR1 reads MNHEY; CDR2 reads SVGAGI. CDR3 in DNA: TGTGCCAGCAGTTTAGACCGGGACAGCTACAATGAGCAGTTCTTC. Protein product: CASSLDRDSYNEQFF.

The chain is built from TRBV2 and TRBJ1-1; possible D gene TRBD1, 6 bases. The ends were cut back, 11 bases at V and 5 bases at J, with 12 bases in the middle. This CDR3 contains 11 residues. Germline-derived CDR1 and CDR2 are SNHLY and FYNNEI. The CDR3 sequence is CASQGRTEAFF. The DNA of the CDR3 is TGTGCCTCTCAGGGGAGAACTGAAGCTTTCTTT.

The chain combines TRBV4-1 with TRBJ2-7; 8 bases agree with TRBD1. The CDR3 runs 14 residues. V lost 1 base to trimming and J lost 6 bases; unmatched junction nucleotides: 5. CDR1 is MGHRA, CDR2 YSYEKL, per germline. CDR3 residues: CASSQAGTGFEQYF. In nucleotides, the CDR3 is TGCGCCAGCAGCCAAGCCGGGACAGGATTCGAGCAGTACTTC.

This sequence joins TRBV9 and TRBJ2-2; D may be TRBD2 (6 bases). The CDR3 has 14 residues. The V end was cut by 1 base, the J end by 6 bases, with 10 bases between. CDR1 is SGDLS and CDR2 is YYNGEE in the germline V gene. The CDR3 protein is CASSVRWGAGELFF. The CDR3 DNA follows: TGTGCCAGCAGCGTAAGGTGGGGGGCCGGGGAGCTGTTTTTT.

A single count supports this clone. J is TRBJ2-2 and V is TRBV10-1; 8 nucleotides agree with TRBD1. Germline trimming cut 3 bases from V and 7 bases from J; bases unmatched to any gene: 7. CDR3 length: 15 residues. Germline values: CDR1 WNHNN, CDR2 SYGVQD (reference sequence). The CDR3 region has the DNA TGCGCCAGCAGTGAAGGGCAGGGGGCAGGCGGGGAGCTGTTTTTT. This translates into CASSEGQGAGGELFF.

The rearrangement joins TRBV6-5 to TRBJ2-5; D is uncertain. V was trimmed by 2 bases and J by 1 base, leaving 5 bases between them. Germline V lookup: CDR1 MNHEY, CDR2 SVGAGI. This CDR3 spans 13 amino acids. The DNA of the CDR3 is TGTGCCAGCAGTTACCTCAGCCAAGAGACCCAGTACTTC. This sequence encodes CASSYLSQETQYF.

The chain employs TRBV27 and TRBJ1-5, with D possibly matching TRBD1 (5 bases). The germline gives CDR1 MNHEY, CDR2 SMNVEV (reference sequence). V was trimmed by 2 bases and J by 1 base, leaving 21 bases between them. The CDR3 covers 19 residues. In nucleotides, the CDR3 is TGTGCCAGCAGTTTAAGGTCGGGCAGGGCGGCCGTCAGCAATCAGCCCCAGCATTTT. Amino acids: CASSLRSGRAAVSNQPQHF.

This chain connects TRBV10-3 to TRBJ1-1; no reliable D call. Germline lookup yields CDR1 ENHRY and CDR2 SYGVKD. The CDR3 is made up of 14 amino acids. V lost 2 bases to trimming and J lost 6 bases, with 13 bases between them. The CDR3, as DNA: TGTGCCATCAGTGAGAACGGGGTATGGGCTGAAGCTTTCTTT. Protein: CAISENGVWAEAFF.

V usage is TRBV7-9 and J usage is TRBJ2-6; TRBD1 or TRBD2 may be the D gene (5 bases each). Germline CDR1 SEHNR, CDR2 FQNEAQ (reference sequence). V dropped 6 bases and J dropped 2 bases, with 17 bases sitting between them. The CDR3 runs 17 residues. CDR3 in amino acids: CASSRPGTGTGANVLTF. DNA of the CDR3: TGTGCCAGCAGTCGCCCGGGAACAGGAACTGGGGCCAACGTCCTGACTTTC.

The chain employs TRBV7-2 and TRBJ1-5; no definite D call. Germline V gives CDR1 SGHTA, CDR2 FQGNSA. This CDR3 region has 13 residues. V was pared by 4 bases and J by 6 bases, with 10 bases between. CDR3 DNA sequence: TGTGCCAGCAGCTCTAGGGTTAGTCAGCCCCAGCATTTT. Translated, it gives CASSSRVSQPQHF.

This clone was seen only a few times. DNA of the CDR3: TGCGCCAGCAGTGAGCGGCTAGCGGGGGGCAGCACCGGGGAGCTGTTTTTT. The encoded protein is CASSERLAGGSTGELFF. The gene calls are TRBV10-1 and TRBJ2-2; 11 bases agree with TRBD2. Trimming at V came to 2 bases and at J to 4 bases, leaving 6 bases not matched to a gene. This CDR3 has 17 amino acids. Germline CDR1 reads WNHNN; CDR2 reads SYGVQD (reference sequence).

This sequence joins TRBV4-1 and TRBJ1-6; D not resolved. CDR3 size: 16 residues. Germline CDR1 and CDR2: MGHRA and YSYEKL. V dropped 0 bases and J dropped 0 bases, with 6 bases sitting between them. In nucleotides, the CDR3 is TGCGCCAGCAGCCAAGATTGGAGCTCCTATAATTCACCCCTCCACTTT. Residues: CASSQDWSSYNSPLHF.

This clone was recorded only once. The rearrangement links TRBV9 to TRBJ2-7, with a weak D call TRBD1 (5 bases). The CDR3 has 14 amino acids. Germline CDR1 is SGDLS and CDR2 is YYNGEE. Trimming took 5 bases from V and 2 from J, leaving 14 bases between them. The CDR3 coding sequence is TGTGCCAGCAGTTCCGACTGGGGCACCTACGAGCAGTACTTC. Translation: CASSSDWGTYEQYF. The full variable domain, completed using reference TRBV9 and TRBJ2-7, is DSGVTQTPKHLITATGQRVTLRCSPRSGDLSVYWYQQSLDQGLQFLIQYYNGEERAKGNILERFSAQQFPDLHSELNLSSLELGDSALYFCASSSDWGTYEQYFGPGTRLTVT.

The CDR3 reads CASSAGVGYGYTF. For the CDR3, the DNA is TGTGCCAGCAGTGCCGGGGTGGGCTATGGCTACACCTTC. This chain links TRBV6-1 with TRBJ1-2; D is uncertain. Trimming took 4 bases from V and 4 from J, leaving 10 bases between them. Germline CDR1 and CDR2: MNHNS and SASEGT. This CDR3 is built from 13 residues.

The CDR3: CASSGQGGLSTGELFF. Written as DNA, the CDR3 is TGTGCCAGCAGTGGACAGGGAGGCCTCTCTACCGGGGAGCTGTTTTTT. J is TRBJ2-2 and V is TRBV7-2; 8 bases fit TRBD1. The CDR3 contains 16 residues. The V gene end was trimmed by 6 bases and the J gene end by 5 bases; junction bases not matched to a gene: 11. Germline loops: CDR1 SGHTA, CDR2 FQGNSA.